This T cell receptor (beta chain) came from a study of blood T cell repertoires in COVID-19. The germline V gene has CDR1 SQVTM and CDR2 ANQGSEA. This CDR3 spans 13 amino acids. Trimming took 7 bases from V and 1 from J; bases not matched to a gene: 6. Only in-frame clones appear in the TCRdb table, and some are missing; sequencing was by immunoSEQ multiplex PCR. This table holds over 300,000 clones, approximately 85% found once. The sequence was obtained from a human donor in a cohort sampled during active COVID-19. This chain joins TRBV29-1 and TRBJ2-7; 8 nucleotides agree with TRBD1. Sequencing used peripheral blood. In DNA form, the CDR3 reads TGCAGCGGTACCGGGACAGGTTCCTACGAGCAGTACTTC. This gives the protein CSGTGTGSYEQYF.